This T cell receptor beta chain emerged from a study of blood T cells in healthy people across ages. This clonotype came up a few times. Using a J-beta primer mix together with a sample-barcoded 5' primer, a second PCR was run for roughly 6 to 12 cycles. TCRdb reprocessed the 5' RACE reads via MiXCR and lists one record per CDR3 protein. This table has about 600,000 distinct CDR3 sequences, less than 60% appearing once. After removal of 3 bases from V and 4 bases from J, the junction contained 9 bases not matched to a gene. The CDR3 contains 18 residues. Source material: blood. This receptor was taken from a man of 80 years or more in good health. The chain joins TRBV12-3 or TRBV12-4 to TRBJ2-1, with TRBD2 identical over 13 bases. DNA of the CDR3: TGTGCCAGCAGTTTTTCTCCACTAGCGGGAGGGAGGTACAATGAGCAGTTCTTC. Amino acid sequence: CASSFSPLAGGRYNEQFF.